The T cell receptor (beta chain) described here comes from a study of blood T cell repertoires in COVID-19 (dated by TCRdb to the early 2020s). General notes on the study: Collaborator samples came from the United States, Italy and Spain and covered acute and convalescent phases of COVID-19. The repertoires were made available in a free public database intended to serve as a resource for research on the immune response to SARS-CoV-2. Subjects who had been exposed to COVID-19, were actively infected with it, or had recovered from it provided the deeply sampled blood TCRbeta repertoires that made up the dataset. Nearly every sample came with metadata listing a de-identified subject ID, COVID-19 status, age in years and sex. The prospective study material was composed of cDNA or gDNA derived from T cells, B-cell-depleted T cells, or PBMCs. Samples came from the ongoing ImmuneRACE study (first 160 participants) plus 1,254 subjects from 6 global collaborators. Where available, HLA class I and class II types were taken from metadata supplied by the sample provider and were not determined by assay-based typing.

Whole blood was collected in K2EDTA tubes by collaborating institutions according to the institutions' own protocols. For TCRbeta analysis, collaborator samples were shipped as frozen whole blood, as isolated PBMCs, or as DNA extracted from either sample type. Study-wide conclusions, independent of this receptor: Clinical and demographic metadata were provided uncurated, with the amount varying by source and participant.

With respect to this clone: The antigen it recognizes is unknown. One base away there is no much larger clone; base qualities are not given.

The germline V gene gives CDR1 as MNHNS and CDR2 as SASEGT. The junction carries 17 bases between V and J, which are trimmed by 2 bases and 4 bases respectively. The CDR3, from cysteine to phenylalanine, totals 16 residues. Only CDR3 DNA remains: 48 bases, in frame from the first base. TCRbeta CDR3 regions were amplified from genomic DNA using the immunoSEQ Assay, a bias-controlled multiplex PCR. The study's own analysis went as follows. Nucleated cell counts per sample were estimated from amplification of reference gene primers within the assay. Sequence reads were collapsed and filtered to measure the absolute abundance of every unique TCRbeta CDR3 rearrangement. Productive Simpson clonality was computed per sample as the square root of Simpson's diversity index over productive rearrangements. Held by TCRdb, this immuneACCESS table contains in-frame sequences only and omits some clones. Under half of the omission traces to an unresolved V gene where checked; the cause of the rest is unknown. V and J calls and clone size are given by that table; D and trimming were obtained from the DNA. The sample data list around 120,000 clones, and 85% of these were observed just once. The ten biggest clones cover 2% to 2.5% of the sample.

The sequence is built from TRBV6-1 and TRBJ1-2; TRBD1 is a weak D gene call, 6 bases matching. This clonotype originated in a human donor in a cohort sampled during active COVID-19. Sequenced: peripheral blood. The encoded CDR3 is CASSESPTGLGYGYTF. The base sequence is TGTGCCAGCAGTGAATCGCCCACAGGGCTGGGCTATGGCTACACCTTC.